The 7 T cell receptor beta chains below come from one sample, sequenced in a study of blood T cell repertoires in COVID-19. Here immunoSEQ multiplex PCR was the method, and the copy in TCRdb shows in-frame clones only, minus some. The sample records about 74,000 clones, around 78% being singletons. Sequencing was done on a sample of peripheral blood. The source of these receptors is a human donor in a cohort sampled during active COVID-19.

The rearrangement joins TRBV6-5 to TRBJ2-7; 8 positions agree with TRBD1. The germline gives CDR1 MNHEY, CDR2 SVGAGI. The CDR3 covers 15 residues. Unmatched junction bases numbered 12, after V lost 8 bases and J lost 3 bases. CDR3 loop: CASSLSWTGNYEQYF. CDR3 sequence (DNA): TGTGCCAGCTCATTGTCCTGGACAGGGAACTACGAGCAGTACTTC.

The chain recombines TRBV18 with TRBJ2-1; 9 positions agree with TRBD2. Per germline, CDR1 KGHSH and CDR2 LQKENI. J gave up 5 bases and V 8 bases, and 4 bases lay outside the gene matches. This CDR3 is 13 amino acids long. The DNA for the CDR3 is TGTGCCAGCCTCAGACTAGCGGACAATGAGCAGTTCTTC. This encodes CASLRLADNEQFF.

This rearrangement joins TRBV7-6 to TRBJ2-7, with TRBD1 matching over 10 bases. Germline V lookup: CDR1 SGHVS, CDR2 FNYEAQ. The V gene end was trimmed by 1 base and the J gene end by 7 bases; junction bases not matched to a gene: 7. The CDR3 totals 15 residues. CDR3 in DNA: TGTGCCAGCAGCTTAGTGACAGGGGGCGCGGTAGAGCAGTACTTC. This sequence encodes CASSLVTGGAVEQYF.

The chain couples TRBV7-6 to TRBJ1-5, with a weak D call TRBD1 (6 bases). Trimming removed 5 bases from V and 7 bases from J, with 18 bases in between. This CDR3 comprises 15 residues. CDR1 and CDR2 (germline): SGHVS, FNYEAQ. CDR3 bases: TGTGCCAGCAGCCTAAGCGGGGGGGCTGGGCAGCCCCAGCATTTT. It specifies CASSLSGGAGQPQHF. Drawing the rest from reference TRBV7-6 and TRBJ1-5, the complete variable domain is GAGVSQSPRYKVTKRGQDVALRCDPISGHVSLYWYRQALGQGPEFLTYFNYEAQQDKSGLPNDRFSAERPEGSISTLTIQRTEQRDSAMYRCASSLSGGAGQPQHFGDGTRLSIL.

The gene calls are TRBV5-5 and TRBJ2-1; no firm D call. The CDR3 sequence is 16 residues long. Germline lookup yields CDR1 SGHKS and CDR2 YYEKEE (reference sequence). The V end lost 0 bases, the J end lost 0 bases, and 10 bases lay between the germline ends. Here the CDR3 reads CASSLGQASSYNEQFF. Written as DNA, the CDR3 is TGTGCCAGCAGCTTGGGGCAGGCAAGCTCCTACAATGAGCAGTTCTTC. Full variable domain (remainder filled in from reference TRBV5-5 and TRBJ2-1): DAGVTQSPTHLIKTRGQQVTLRCSPISGHKSVSWYQQVLGQGPQFIFQYYEKEERGRGNFPDRFSARQFPNYSSELNVNALLLGDSALYLCASSLGQASSYNEQFFGPGTRLTVL.

The chain is built from TRBV5-1 and TRBJ2-7; D might be TRBD1 (6 bases). With 0 bases removed from V and 2 bases from J, the gap between germline ends came to 6 bases. Germline loops: CDR1 SGHRS, CDR2 YFSETQ. The CDR3 consists of 13 residues. The CDR3 DNA follows: TGCGCCAGCAGCTTGGAGGGGGCCTACGAGCAGTACTTC. Translated, it gives CASSLEGAYEQYF.

CDR3 DNA: TGTGCCAGCAGCCAAGATGTCCGACAAACTGGAAACACCATATATTTT. It codes for CASSQDVRQTGNTIYF. The V call is TRBV4-2, the J call TRBJ1-3; D call uncertain. The ends were cut back, 0 bases at V and 2 bases at J, with 11 bases in the middle. Germline CDR1 is LGHNA and CDR2 is YNFKEQ. The CDR3 is 16 residues long.